Presented here are 29 T cell receptor beta chains from one specimen sequenced in a study of persistence of HIV-infected CD4 T cells (TCRdb year 2020). The treatment or condition label, as the study defines it: suppressive antiretroviral therapy. A pool of overlapping 15-mer peptides from HIV-1 Gag, at 1 ug per peptide per mL, was used to stimulate the cells. Nonresponding CD40L-negative CD69-negative CD45RO-high memory CD4+ T cells were sorted as memory populations depleted of antigen-responding cells. No antigen has been identified for these receptors. The immunoSEQ hsTCRB assay version 4 in survey mode was used to sequence TCRbeta repertoires from genomic DNA. Imported from immuneACCESS, the table was reduced by TCRdb to in-frame sequences with V and J called. These copies leave out some clones; in studies compared against another copy, an unresolved V gene accounts for under half, and the cause of the remainder is not known. The sample records about 36,000 clones, 85% of which are singletons. Of the sample, 5.4% falls within the top ten clones.

Material: cultured CD4+ T cells from PBMCs, obtained from a patient who received antiretroviral therapy. The intended sense of this specimen's cell subset or site label: CD40L-CD69- CD45RO-high memory CD4 T cells not responding to Gag peptides. The receptors derive from an adult with HIV. The donor label of this sample is uncertain.

The CDR3 loop is CASSLALGTRINTGELFF. DNA for the CDR3: TGCGCCAGCAGCTTGGCTTTAGGGACCCGAATAAACACCGGGGAGCTGTTTTTT. The chain uses TRBV5-1 and TRBJ2-2, with D perhaps assigned TRBD1 or TRBD2 (5 bases each). The germline V and J ends were trimmed by 0 bases and 2 bases, with 17 bases remaining between them. The CDR3 totals 18 residues. CDR1 SGHRS and CDR2 YFSETQ come from the germline V gene.

The rearrangement links TRBV4-2 to TRBJ2-3; maybe TRBD1 (6 bases). The CDR3 loop spans 16 amino acids. Germline loops: CDR1 LGHNA, CDR2 YNFKEQ. V lost 4 bases and J 4 bases, leaving 18 bases between the germline ends. Here the CDR3 DNA reads TGTGCCAGCAGCCCCCGGACCAGGGGAACGTCAGATACGCAGTATTTT. The encoded protein is CASSPRTRGTSDTQYF.

The CDR3 loop is CASSPGQGEGEQYF. CDR3 nucleotides: TGTGCCAGCTCACCGGGACAGGGGGAGGGTGAGCAGTACTTC. The rearrangement links TRBV18 to TRBJ2-7; 11 positions agree with TRBD1. After removal of 3 bases from V and 7 bases from J, the junction contained 5 bases not matched to a gene. The CDR3 loop spans 14 amino acids. CDR1 KGHSH and CDR2 LQKENI come from the germline V gene.

V is TRBV7-9 and J is TRBJ1-5; TRBD1 matches 7 bases. The CDR3 covers 15 residues. Per the germline V gene, CDR1 is SEHNR and CDR2 is FQNEAQ (reference sequence). The junction had 4 bases not matched to a gene; V was cut back by 1 base and J by 4 bases. In DNA, the CDR3 is TGTGCCAGCAGCTTAGGGGACAGTTCAAATCAGCCCCAGCATTTT. It is translated as CASSLGDSSNQPQHF.

This clone occurred once. The rearrangement links TRBV7-2 to TRBJ1-2; maybe TRBD1 (6 bases). This CDR3 region has 15 residues. V was trimmed by 2 bases and J by 7 bases, leaving 17 bases between them. Germline values: CDR1 SGHTA, CDR2 FQGNSA. This chain's CDR3 is CASSLSTGGLGGYTF. Written as DNA, the CDR3 is TGTGCCAGCAGCTTATCCACGGGGGGGCTGGGTGGCTACACCTTC.

This clone was recorded only once. V gene TRBV6-5 combines with J gene TRBJ2-5; no clear D. CDR1 and CDR2 (germline): MNHEY, SVGAGI. V was pared by 8 bases and J by 2 bases, with 12 bases between. CDR3 length: 13 residues. In DNA form, the CDR3 reads TGTGCCAGCGGCGTTATCGGACAAGAGACCCAGTACTTC. It encodes CASGVIGQETQYF.

The CDR3 sequence is CASSPLAGGVHEQYF. The CDR3 DNA sequence: TGTGCCAGCTCACCTCTAGCGGGGGGGGTCCACGAGCAGTACTTC. This chain links TRBV18 with TRBJ2-7; TRBD2 matches 12 bases. The CDR3 extends over 15 amino acids. The germline V gene encodes CDR1 KGHSH and CDR2 LQKENI. V dropped 3 bases and J dropped 5; count of bases not matched to a gene: 5.

The chain recombines TRBV18 with TRBJ2-7; unclear D gene. The CDR3 contains 12 residues. The germline V and J ends were trimmed by 3 bases and 4 bases, with 7 bases remaining between them. Germline V gives CDR1 KGHSH, CDR2 LQKENI. The CDR3 region is CASSPMGYEQYF. CDR3 nucleotide sequence: TGTGCCAGCTCACCTATGGGATACGAGCAGTACTTC.

The count of this clone is one. The gene calls are TRBV2 and TRBJ1-4, with 8 bases lining up with TRBD1. The CDR3 length is 17 residues. Germline CDR1 and CDR2: SNHLY and FYNNEI. The ends lost 8 bases at V and 0 bases at J; junction bases unmatched: 11. The CDR3 coding sequence is TGTGCCAGCGCCGGCAGGGGGCGATTTGCAACTAATGAAAAACTGTTTTTT. It encodes CASAGRGRFATNEKLFF.

V usage is TRBV7-9 and J usage is TRBJ1-2, with 8 bases that match TRBD1. The CDR3 is made up of 14 amino acids. Looked up from germline, CDR1 is SEHNR and CDR2 is FQNEAQ (reference sequence). Trimming at V came to 5 bases and at J to 4 bases, leaving 6 bases not matched to a gene. This CDR3 reads CASSLGQGRYGYTF. As DNA, the CDR3 is TGTGCCAGCAGCCTAGGACAGGGCCGCTATGGCTACACCTTC.

This chain joins TRBV27 and TRBJ1-5; D is unresolved. The germline V and J ends were trimmed by 0 bases and 3 bases, with 12 bases remaining between them. Looked up from germline, CDR1 is MNHEY and CDR2 is SMNVEV (reference sequence). The CDR3 loop spans 16 amino acids. Here the CDR3 reads CASSLSAQIFNQPQHF. CDR3 DNA: TGTGCCAGCAGTTTATCAGCACAGATCTTCAATCAGCCCCAGCATTTT.

A single count supports this clone. The chain is built from TRBV11-1 and TRBJ2-7; D may be TRBD2 (5 bases). The CDR3 length is 15 residues. Per germline, CDR1 SGHAT and CDR2 FQDESV (reference sequence). Trimming removed 4 bases from V and 0 bases from J, with 13 bases in between. The CDR3 sequence: CASSSVTGSSYEQYF. The CDR3 DNA follows: TGTGCCAGCAGCTCTGTGACGGGGAGCTCCTACGAGCAGTACTTC.

The chain uses TRBV7-6 and TRBJ2-1; the D gene is possibly TRBD1 (5 bases). The V end was cut by 5 bases, the J end by 2 bases, with 10 bases between. The length of the CDR3 is 14 residues. Germline V gene lookup returns CDR1 SGHVS and CDR2 FNYEAQ. DNA for the CDR3: TGTGCCAGCAGCCCGGACAATACCTACAATGAGCAGTTCTTC. It codes for CASSPDNTYNEQFF.

A single count supports this clone. The chain uses TRBV10-3 and TRBJ2-7; 7 bases map to TRBD1. Trimming at V came to 4 bases and at J to 7 bases, leaving 7 bases not matched to a gene. The CDR3 sequence is 13 residues long. Germline values: CDR1 ENHRY, CDR2 SYGVKD. CDR3: CAISVDRVGEQYF. The CDR3 region has the DNA TGTGCCATCAGTGTTGACAGGGTCGGGGAGCAGTACTTC.

This clone has more than one count but fewer than ten. V gene TRBV4-1 combines with J gene TRBJ1-1; D remains unclear. The germline CDR1 and CDR2 sequences are MGHRA and YSYEKL. Trimming cost V 6 bases and J 4 bases, with 12 bases left between them. The CDR3 has 13 residues. CDR3: CASSHRALTEAFF. The CDR3 DNA is TGCGCCAGCAGTCACCGGGCCCTCACTGAAGCTTTCTTT.

V gene TRBV20-1 combines with J gene TRBJ1-4, with TRBD1 as a possible D gene (6 bases). The CDR3 is made up of 15 amino acids. Deletions cut 6 bases from V and 1 base from J, with 15 bases between. The germline V gene encodes CDR1 DFQATT and CDR2 SNEGSKA (reference sequence). The CDR3 bases are TGCAGTGCCAGTACCCAGGGACAAACTAATGAAAAACTGTTTTTT. Encoded protein: CSASTQGQTNEKLFF.

The chain is built from TRBV27 and TRBJ2-6; a weak D match, TRBD1 (6 bases). This CDR3 contains 17 residues. V was shortened by 5 bases and J by 0 bases, with 14 bases between the two germline ends. Germline V gene lookup returns CDR1 MNHEY and CDR2 SMNVEV (reference sequence). The CDR3 coding sequence is TGTGCCAGCAGTCTCAGGGGCCGCCTCTCTGGGGCCAACGTCCTGACTTTC. This gives the protein CASSLRGRLSGANVLTF.

The chain has TRBV3-1 (or the pseudogene TRBV3-2) and TRBJ1-5; D may be TRBD1 (5 bases). This CDR3 is 14 amino acids long. V shed 3 bases and J shed 7 bases, with 13 bases lying between them. The germline CDR1 and CDR2 sequences are LGHDT and YNNKEL (reference sequence). Here the CDR3 DNA reads TGTGCCAGCAGCCAGACGGGGGTGGGGCAGCCCCAGCATTTT. Translated: CASSQTGVGQPQHF.

This sequence joins TRBV7-3 and TRBJ2-1; the match to TRBD2 covers 15 bases. V shed 5 bases and J 8 bases; nucleotides not matched to a gene: 7. From germline, CDR1 is SGHTA and CDR2 FQGTGA. There are 16 residues in the CDR3. The CDR3 coding sequence is TGTGCCAGCAGCCCCGGACTAGCGGGGGGGAAGGATGAGCAGTTCTTC. Protein sequence: CASSPGLAGGKDEQFF.

The CDR3 loop is CASSEGYYEQYF. The CDR3 nucleotides read TGTGCCTCATCCGAAGGATACTACGAGCAGTACTTC. V is TRBV12-5 and J is TRBJ2-7, with D unclear. This CDR3 is built from 12 residues. From germline, CDR1 is LGHNT and CDR2 FRNRAP.

This chain joins TRBV19 and TRBJ2-2, with D perhaps matching TRBD1 (7 bases). CDR1 is LNHDA, CDR2 SQIVND, per germline (reference sequence). V was shortened by 10 bases and J by 4 bases, with 16 bases between the two germline ends. The CDR3 totals 14 residues. The CDR3 nucleotides read TGTGCCACCCAGGGGGGTCTCGGCACCGGGGAGCTGTTTTTT. It is translated as CATQGGLGTGELFF.

This chain joins TRBV5-4 and TRBJ2-7; no definite D call. The V gene lost 0 bases and the J gene lost 3 bases, with 10 bases spanning the gap. Germline V gives CDR1 SGHNT, CDR2 YYREEE (reference sequence). The CDR3 spans 14 residues. CDR3 sequence: CASSLVPRHYEQYF. The CDR3 region has the DNA TGTGCCAGCAGCTTGGTTCCCAGGCACTACGAGCAGTACTTC.

The gene calls are TRBV11-3 and TRBJ1-2, with TRBD1 matching over 8 bases. V gave up 5 bases and J gave up 3 bases; unmatched junction bases: 8. Germline V gene sequence: CDR1 SGHNT, CDR2 YENEEA. This CDR3 comprises 15 residues. The CDR3 here is CASSLTRGPDYGYTF. CDR3 sequence (DNA): TGTGCCAGCAGCCTAACCAGGGGGCCGGACTATGGCTACACCTTC.

The chain joins TRBV5-1 to TRBJ2-1; 8 bases map to TRBD2. Germline CDR1 reads SGHRS; CDR2 reads YFSETQ. The CDR3 length is 16 residues. After removal of 4 bases from V and 4 bases from J, the junction contained 10 bases not matched to a gene. The CDR3 DNA reads as TGCGCCAGCAGCCCATCGGGGGGGCCTGGTTACAATGAGCAGTTCTTC. This gives the protein CASSPSGGPGYNEQFF. Variable domain in full (rest from reference TRBV5-1 and TRBJ2-1): KAGVTQTPRYLIKTRGQQVTLSCSPISGHRSVSWYQQTPGQGLQFLFEYFSETQRNKGNFPGRFSGRQFSNSRSEMNVSTLELGDSALYLCASSPSGGPGYNEQFFGPGTRLTVL.

J is TRBJ2-2 and V is TRBV7-3, with unresolved D. This CDR3 is 14 amino acids long. Germline values: CDR1 SGHTA, CDR2 FQGTGA. Trimming pared 1 base from V and 7 bases from J, leaving 10 bases between. The CDR3 reads CASSLRGLNGELFF. The DNA for the CDR3 is TGTGCCAGCAGCTTAAGGGGTTTGAACGGGGAGCTGTTTTTT. Full variable domain (outside the CDR3, taken from reference TRBV7-3 and TRBJ2-2): GAGVSQTPSNKVTEKGKYVELRCDPISGHTALYWYRQSLGQGPEFLIYFQGTGAADDSGLPNDRFFAVRPEGSVSTLKIQRTERGDSAVYLCASSLRGLNGELFFGEGSRLTVL.

The CDR3 DNA reads as TGTGCCAGCGCCCACAACCCAGGGGAGACCCAGTACTTC. It specifies CASAHNPGETQYF. J is TRBJ2-5 and V is TRBV19, with a weak D call TRBD1 (5 bases). CDR1 and CDR2 from the germline V gene are LNHDA and SQIVND (reference sequence). The CDR3 is 13 amino acids. V was pared by 9 bases and J by 5 bases, with 16 bases between.

The chain uses TRBV5-1 and TRBJ1-1; 7 positions match TRBD1. The CDR3 totals 15 residues. The V segment lost 2 bases and the J segment 3 bases; nucleotides outside the gene matches: 7. In germline, CDR1 is SGHRS, CDR2 YFSETQ. The CDR3 nucleotides read TGCGCCAGCAGCTTAGACGGCGGGACAGACACTGAAGCTTTCTTT. Its protein product is CASSLDGGTDTEAFF.

The chain combines TRBV19 with TRBJ2-3, with D perhaps given as TRBD1 or TRBD2 (5 bases each). The V gene's germline CDR1 is LNHDA and CDR2 SQIVND (reference sequence). The CDR3 is made up of 14 amino acids. V dropped 7 bases and J dropped 6 bases, with 17 bases sitting between them. This chain's CDR3 is CASNRVEGWDTQYF. The CDR3 coding sequence is TGTGCCAGTAACCGAGTTGAGGGGTGGGATACGCAGTATTTT.

V usage is TRBV27 and J usage is TRBJ1-4; D may be TRBD1 (6 bases). The V gene lost 5 bases and the J gene lost 6 bases, with 13 bases spanning the gap. Germline V gene sequence: CDR1 MNHEY, CDR2 SMNVEV (reference sequence). The CDR3 loop spans 14 amino acids. CDR3 sequence (DNA): TGTGCCAGCAGTCCGGGACAACTTTATGAAAAACTGTTTTTT. Residues: CASSPGQLYEKLFF.